This T cell receptor beta chain was sequenced in a study of shared clonotypes between healthy human individuals. Trimming cost V 3 bases and J 4 bases, with 23 bases left between them. Germline CDR1 SGHTA, CDR2 FQGTGA. CDR3 length: 18 amino acids. Genomic DNA of every subset was divided equally among multiple immunoSEQ plates. This table comes from immunoSEQ multiplex PCR, and its TCRdb copy is limited to in-frame clones, with some not included. The table shows about 980,000 clones, with about 80% occurring only once. This chain connects TRBV7-3 to TRBJ2-3, with a weak D call TRBD1 (7 bases). The sequence was collected from a man younger than 30 in good health. Sequencing was carried out using memory CD4+ T cells sorted from blood. The sample's subset: CD45RA-negative fraction. The CDR3 spells CASSLREQGLGVADTQYF. In DNA form, the CDR3 reads TGTGCCAGCAGCTTGCGGGAACAGGGGCTCGGGGTAGCAGATACGCAGTATTTT. Full variable domain (rest looked up from reference TRBV7-3 and TRBJ2-3): GAGVSQTPSNKVTEKGKYVELRCDPISGHTALYWYRQSLGQGPEFLIYFQGTGAADDSGLPNDRFFAVRPEGSVSTLKIQRTERGDSAVYLCASSLREQGLGVADTQYFGPGTRLTVL.